This entry concerns a single TCR beta chain. Its antigen is not identified. This record comes from a study of T cells in localized non-small cell lung cancer. The protocol was immunoSEQ multiplex PCR, while the TCRdb copy is restricted to in-frame clones and leaves out a portion. The sample carries approximately 15,000 clones, 75% to 90% recorded once. CDR1 and CDR2 from the germline V gene are MDHEN and SYDVKM. V was clipped by 6 bases and J by 0 bases, with 18 bases between them. The CDR3 spans 17 residues. Study observations and caveats: Greater blood T cell density accompanied longer overall survival. Measurement of T cell clonality placed uninvolved adjacent lung highest, above the level in tumor.

The material sequenced was peripheral blood, taken before any cancer treatment. This receptor was identified in a woman aged 35-70 years with stage I lung adenocarcinoma. The chain links TRBV28 to TRBJ1-3, with D unresolved. For the CDR3, the DNA is TGTGCCAGCAGATCGACACGGATAGCCAGCTCTGGAAACACCATATATTTT. Translating it yields CASRSTRIASSGNTIYF.